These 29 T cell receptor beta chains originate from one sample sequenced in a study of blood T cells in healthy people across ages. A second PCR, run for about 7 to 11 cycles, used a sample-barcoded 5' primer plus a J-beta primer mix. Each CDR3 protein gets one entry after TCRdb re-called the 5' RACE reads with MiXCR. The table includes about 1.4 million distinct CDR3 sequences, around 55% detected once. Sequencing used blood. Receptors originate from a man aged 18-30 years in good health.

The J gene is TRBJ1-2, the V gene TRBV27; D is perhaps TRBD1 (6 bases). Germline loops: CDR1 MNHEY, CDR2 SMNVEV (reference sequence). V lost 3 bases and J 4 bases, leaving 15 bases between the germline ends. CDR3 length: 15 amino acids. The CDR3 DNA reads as TGTGCCAGCAGTTTCACCGCGGACAGCCTCTATGGCTACACCTTC. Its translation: CASSFTADSLYGYTF.

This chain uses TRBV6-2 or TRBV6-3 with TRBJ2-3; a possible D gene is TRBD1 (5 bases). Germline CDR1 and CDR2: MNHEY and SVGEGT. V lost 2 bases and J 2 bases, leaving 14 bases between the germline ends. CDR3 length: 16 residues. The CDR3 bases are TGTGCCAGCAGTTACAGGGTGGGGCTTCTCACAGATACGCAGTATTTT. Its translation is CASSYRVGLLTDTQYF.

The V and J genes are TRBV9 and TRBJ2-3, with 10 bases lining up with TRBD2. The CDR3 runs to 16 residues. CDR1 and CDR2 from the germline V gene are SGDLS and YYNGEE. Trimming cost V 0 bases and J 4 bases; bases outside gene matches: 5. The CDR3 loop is CASSVAASGSPDTQYF. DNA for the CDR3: TGTGCCAGCAGCGTAGCGGCTAGCGGGAGCCCAGATACGCAGTATTTT.

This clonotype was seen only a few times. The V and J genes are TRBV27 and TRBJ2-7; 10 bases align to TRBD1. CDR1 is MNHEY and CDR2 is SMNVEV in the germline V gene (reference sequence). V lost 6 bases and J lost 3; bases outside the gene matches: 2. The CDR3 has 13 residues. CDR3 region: CASRTGGNYEQYF. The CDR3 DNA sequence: TGTGCCAGCAGGACAGGGGGCAACTACGAGCAGTACTTC.

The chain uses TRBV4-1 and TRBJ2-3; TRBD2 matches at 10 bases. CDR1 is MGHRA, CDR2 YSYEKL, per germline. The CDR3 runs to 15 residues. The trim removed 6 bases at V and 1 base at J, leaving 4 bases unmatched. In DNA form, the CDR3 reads TGCGCCAGCAGACGTGGACTAGCGGGCACAGATACGCAGTATTTT. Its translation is CASRRGLAGTDTQYF.

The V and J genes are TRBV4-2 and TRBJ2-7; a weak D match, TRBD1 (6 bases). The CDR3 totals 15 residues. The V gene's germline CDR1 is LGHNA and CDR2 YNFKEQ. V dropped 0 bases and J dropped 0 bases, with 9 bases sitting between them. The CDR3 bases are TGTGCCAGCAGCCAAGAGGACAGCAGCTCCTACGAGCAGTACTTC. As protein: CASSQEDSSSYEQYF.

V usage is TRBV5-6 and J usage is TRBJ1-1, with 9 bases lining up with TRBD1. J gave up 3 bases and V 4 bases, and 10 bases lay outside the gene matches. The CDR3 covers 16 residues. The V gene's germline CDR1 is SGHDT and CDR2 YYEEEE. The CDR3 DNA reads TGTGCCAGCAGCGTAACCCGGACAGGGGAGGACACTGAAGCTTTCTTT. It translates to CASSVTRTGEDTEAFF.

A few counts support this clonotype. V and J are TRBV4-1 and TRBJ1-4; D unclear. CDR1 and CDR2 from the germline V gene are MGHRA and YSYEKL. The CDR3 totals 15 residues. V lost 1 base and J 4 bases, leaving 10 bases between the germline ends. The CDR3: CASSQVWRVNEKLFF. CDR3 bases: TGCGCCAGCAGCCAAGTCTGGAGAGTTAATGAAAAACTGTTTTTT.

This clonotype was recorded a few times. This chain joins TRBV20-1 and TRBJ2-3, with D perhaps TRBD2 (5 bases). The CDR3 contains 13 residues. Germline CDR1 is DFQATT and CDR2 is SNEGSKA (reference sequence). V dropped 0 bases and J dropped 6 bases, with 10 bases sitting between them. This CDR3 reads CSARDPGGDTQYF. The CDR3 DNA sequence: TGCAGTGCTAGAGATCCTGGAGGCGATACGCAGTATTTT.

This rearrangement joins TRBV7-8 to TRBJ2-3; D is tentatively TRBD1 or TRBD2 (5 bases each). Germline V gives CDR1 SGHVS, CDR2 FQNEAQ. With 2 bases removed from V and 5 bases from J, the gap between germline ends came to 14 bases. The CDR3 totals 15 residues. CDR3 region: CASSLRDAAGDTQYF. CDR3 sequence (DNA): TGTGCCAGCAGCTTACGGGACGCCGCAGGAGATACGCAGTATTTT.

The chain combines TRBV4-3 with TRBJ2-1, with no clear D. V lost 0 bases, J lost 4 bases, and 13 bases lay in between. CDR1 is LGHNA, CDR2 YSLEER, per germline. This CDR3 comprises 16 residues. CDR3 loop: CASSQDGGHGYNEQFF. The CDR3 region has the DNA TGCGCCAGCAGCCAAGATGGCGGTCACGGGTACAATGAGCAGTTCTTC.

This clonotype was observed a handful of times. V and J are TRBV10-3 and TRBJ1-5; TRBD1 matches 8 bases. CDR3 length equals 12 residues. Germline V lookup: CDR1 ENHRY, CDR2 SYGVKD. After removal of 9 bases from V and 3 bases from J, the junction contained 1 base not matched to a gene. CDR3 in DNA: TGTGCCATACAGGGGGTCAATCAGCCCCAGCATTTT. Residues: CAIQGVNQPQHF.

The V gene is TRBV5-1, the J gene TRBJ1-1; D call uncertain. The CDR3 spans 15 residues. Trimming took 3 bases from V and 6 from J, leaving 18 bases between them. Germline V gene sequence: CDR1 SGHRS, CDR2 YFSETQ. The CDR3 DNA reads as TGCGCCAGCAGCTATCTTGAGGTCAAATTCTCTGAAGCTTTCTTT. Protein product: CASSYLEVKFSEAFF.

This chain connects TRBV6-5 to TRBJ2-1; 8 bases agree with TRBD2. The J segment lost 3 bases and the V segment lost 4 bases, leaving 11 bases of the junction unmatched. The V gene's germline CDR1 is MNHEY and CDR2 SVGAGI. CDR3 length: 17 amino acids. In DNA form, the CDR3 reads TGTGCCAGCAGTTTGGGCTTGGGCGCGGGGGGCTACAATGAGCAGTTCTTC. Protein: CASSLGLGAGGYNEQFF.

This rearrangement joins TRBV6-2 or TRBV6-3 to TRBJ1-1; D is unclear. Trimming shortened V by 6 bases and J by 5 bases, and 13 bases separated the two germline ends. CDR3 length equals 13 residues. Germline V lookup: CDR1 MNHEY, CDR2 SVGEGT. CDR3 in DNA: TGTGCCAGCAGCGCCACCAGAGGGACTGAAGCTTTCTTT. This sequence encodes CASSATRGTEAFF.

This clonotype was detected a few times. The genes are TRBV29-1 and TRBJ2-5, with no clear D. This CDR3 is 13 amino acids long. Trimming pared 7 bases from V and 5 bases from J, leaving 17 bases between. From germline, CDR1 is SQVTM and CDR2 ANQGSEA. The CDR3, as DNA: TGCAGCGCCGCTCGTGCGGTCCGGGAGACCCAGTACTTC. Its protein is CSAARAVRETQYF.

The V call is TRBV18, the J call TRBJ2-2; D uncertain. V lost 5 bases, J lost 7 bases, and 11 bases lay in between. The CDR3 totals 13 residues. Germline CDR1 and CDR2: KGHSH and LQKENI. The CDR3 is CASSEGRLGELFF. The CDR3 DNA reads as TGTGCCAGCTCAGAAGGACGACTCGGGGAGCTGTTTTTT.

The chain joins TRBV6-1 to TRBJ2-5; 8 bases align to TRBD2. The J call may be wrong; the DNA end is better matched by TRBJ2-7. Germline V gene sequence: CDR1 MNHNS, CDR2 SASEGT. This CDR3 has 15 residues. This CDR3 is CASSEIGGASYEQYF. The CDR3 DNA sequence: TGTGCCAGCAGTGAAATCGGGGGGGCTTCTTACGAGCAGTACTTC.

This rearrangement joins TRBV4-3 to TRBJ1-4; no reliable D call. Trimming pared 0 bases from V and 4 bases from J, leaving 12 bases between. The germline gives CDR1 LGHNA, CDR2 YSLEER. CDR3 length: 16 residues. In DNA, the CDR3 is TGCGCCAGCAGCCAAGATGCGACGGCTCGTAATGAAAAACTGTTTTTT. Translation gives CASSQDATARNEKLFF.

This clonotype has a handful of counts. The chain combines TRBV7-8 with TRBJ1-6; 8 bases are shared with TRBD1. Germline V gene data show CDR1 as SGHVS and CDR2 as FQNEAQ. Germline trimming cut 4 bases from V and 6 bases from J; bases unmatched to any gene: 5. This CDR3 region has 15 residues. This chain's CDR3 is CASSYGTGANSPLHF. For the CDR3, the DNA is TGTGCCAGCAGCTACGGGACAGGTGCTAATTCACCCCTCCACTTT. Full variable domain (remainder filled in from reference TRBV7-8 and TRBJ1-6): GAGVSQSPRYKVAKRGQDVALRCDPISGHVSLFWYQQALGQGPEFLTYFQNEAQLDKSGLPSDRFFAERPEGSVSTLKIQRTQQEDSAVYLCASSYGTGANSPLHFGNGTRLTVT.

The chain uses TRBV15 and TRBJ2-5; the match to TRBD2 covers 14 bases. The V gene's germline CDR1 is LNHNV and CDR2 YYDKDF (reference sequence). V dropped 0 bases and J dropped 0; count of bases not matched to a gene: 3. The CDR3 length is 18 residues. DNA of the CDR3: TGTGCCACCAGCAGAGATGGACTAGCGGGGGGAAACCAAGAGACCCAGTACTTC. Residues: CATSRDGLAGGNQETQYF. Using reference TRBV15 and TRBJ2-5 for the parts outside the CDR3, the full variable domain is DAMVIQNPRYQVTQFGKPVTLSCSQTLNHNVMYWYQQKSSQAPKLLFHYYDKDFNNEADTPDNFQSRRPNTSFCFLDIRSPGLGDTAMYLCATSRDGLAGGNQETQYFGPGTRLLVL.

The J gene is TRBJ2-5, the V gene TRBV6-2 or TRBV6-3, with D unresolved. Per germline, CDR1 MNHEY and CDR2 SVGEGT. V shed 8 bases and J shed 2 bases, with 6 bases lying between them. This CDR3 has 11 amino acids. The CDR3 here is CASVFQETQYF. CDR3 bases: TGTGCCAGCGTTTTTCAAGAGACCCAGTACTTC.

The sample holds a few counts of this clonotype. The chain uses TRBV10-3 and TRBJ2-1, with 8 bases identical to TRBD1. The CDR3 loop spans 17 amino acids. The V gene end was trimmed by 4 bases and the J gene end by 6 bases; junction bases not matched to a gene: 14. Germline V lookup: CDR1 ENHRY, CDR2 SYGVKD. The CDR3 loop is CAISGGRGREWVNEQFF. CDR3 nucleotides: TGTGCCATCAGTGGGGGCAGGGGGCGTGAATGGGTCAATGAGCAGTTCTTC.

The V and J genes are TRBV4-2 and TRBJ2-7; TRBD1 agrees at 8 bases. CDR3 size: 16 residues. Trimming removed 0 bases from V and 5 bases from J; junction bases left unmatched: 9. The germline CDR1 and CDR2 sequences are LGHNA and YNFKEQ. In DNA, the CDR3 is TGTGCCAGCAGCCAAGATGCGGCAGGGGGCCGGAACGAGCAGTACTTC. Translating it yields CASSQDAAGGRNEQYF.

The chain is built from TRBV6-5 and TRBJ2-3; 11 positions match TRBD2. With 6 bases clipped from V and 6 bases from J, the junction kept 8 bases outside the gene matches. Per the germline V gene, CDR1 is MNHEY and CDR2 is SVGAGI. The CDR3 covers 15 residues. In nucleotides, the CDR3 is TGTGCCAGCAGCAGACTAGCGGGGAAGGGGGATACGCAGTATTTT. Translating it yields CASSRLAGKGDTQYF.

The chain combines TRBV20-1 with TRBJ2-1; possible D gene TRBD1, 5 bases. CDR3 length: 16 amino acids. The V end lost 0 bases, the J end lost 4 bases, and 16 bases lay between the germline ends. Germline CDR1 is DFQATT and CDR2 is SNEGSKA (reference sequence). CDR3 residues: CSARDRGAGLYNEQFF. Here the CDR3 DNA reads TGCAGTGCTAGAGATCGTGGGGCCGGTCTTTACAATGAGCAGTTCTTC.

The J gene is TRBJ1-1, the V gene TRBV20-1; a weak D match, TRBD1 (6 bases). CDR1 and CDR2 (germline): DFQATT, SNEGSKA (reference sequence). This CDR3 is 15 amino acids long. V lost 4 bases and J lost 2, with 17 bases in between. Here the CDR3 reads CSATKAGELNTEAFF. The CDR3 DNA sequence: TGCAGTGCTACGAAGGCAGGGGAGTTAAACACTGAAGCTTTCTTT.

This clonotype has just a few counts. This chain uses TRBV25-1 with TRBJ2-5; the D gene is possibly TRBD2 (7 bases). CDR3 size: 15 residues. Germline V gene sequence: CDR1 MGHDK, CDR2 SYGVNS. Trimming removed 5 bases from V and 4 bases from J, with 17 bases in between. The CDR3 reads CASSFHSGEGETQYF. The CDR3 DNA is TGTGCCAGCAGTTTTCACTCAGGGGAGGGAGAGACCCAGTACTTC.

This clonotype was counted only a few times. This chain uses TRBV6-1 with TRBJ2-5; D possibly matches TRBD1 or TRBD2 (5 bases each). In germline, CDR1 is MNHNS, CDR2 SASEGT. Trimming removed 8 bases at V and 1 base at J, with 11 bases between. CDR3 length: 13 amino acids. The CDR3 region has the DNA TGTGCCAGCCTTCAGGGAGCCCAAGAGACCCAGTACTTC. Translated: CASLQGAQETQYF.